This T cell receptor (beta chain) was sequenced in a study of OX40 agonist ivuxolimab in advanced cancers. Here immunoSEQ multiplex PCR was the method, and the copy in TCRdb shows in-frame clones only, minus some. This table has tens of thousands of clones, around 93% appearing once. This specimen was CD4+ or CD8+ T cells sorted from blood, taken in a trial of the OX40 agonist ivuxolimab. The sequence was collected from an adult with an advanced solid tumor such as melanoma, head and neck, liver or kidney cancer.

CDR3 sequence (DNA): TGTGCCAGCATCAGGGGCACTGAAGCTTTCTTT. Protein sequence: CASIRGTEAFF. The rearrangement joins TRBV25-1 to TRBJ1-1; TRBD1 might be the D (6 bases). V was trimmed by 7 bases and J by 4 bases, leaving 7 bases between them. The CDR3 consists of 11 residues. CDR1 is MGHDK and CDR2 is SYGVNS in the germline V gene.